One sample yielded the 31 T cell receptor beta chains listed below, sequenced in a study of response to subunit inactivated influenza vaccine (dated 2018 in TCRdb). The library was generated by RT-PCR. Sequencing instrument: Illumina HiSeq 2500. Through fastp at Q25 and MiXCR, TCRdb rebuilt clones from the public reads, retaining in-frame beta chains. For every CDR3 protein sequence, its rows merge into one entry that carries the most common genes and DNA. Present in this sample are 150,000 to 200,000 distinct CDR3 sequences, approximately 11% of which were seen just once. The top ten constitute 12% of the sample. Per the publication, the time point label means: more than 35 days after influenza vaccine administration. This sample comprised non-naive T cells sorted from PBMCs, obtained about 6 weeks after vaccination. Reading the label with the study, this specimen's cell subset or site is: memory T cell fraction. Every receptor here comes from a man aged 45-60 years who received an inactivated influenza vaccine. Donor details come from another sample of the same person, matched by shared clones.

The chain couples TRBV20-1 to TRBJ2-1; 10 bases map to TRBD2. The V gene's germline CDR1 is DFQATT and CDR2 SNEGSKA (reference sequence). CDR3 length equals 12 residues. V shed 5 bases, J shed 16 bases, and the junction held 11 bases outside the gene matches. The CDR3 protein is CSALLAGLYTFF. CDR3 DNA: TGCAGTGCTCTACTAGCGGGGCTTTATACTTTCTTC.

Only a few counts were recorded for this clonotype. The V gene is TRBV11-3, the J gene TRBJ2-2; D is unclear. V was cut by 3 bases and J by 7 bases, with 6 bases left in between. CDR1 is SGHNT, CDR2 YENEEA, per germline. The CDR3 totals 12 residues. In DNA form, the CDR3 reads TGTGCCAGCAGCTTTGGTGGCGGGGAGCTGTTTTTT. Translation: CASSFGGGELFF.

The chain combines TRBV7-9 with TRBJ1-1, with TRBD1 matching over 7 bases. Germline V gives CDR1 SEHNR, CDR2 FQNEAQ (reference sequence). The CDR3 runs 14 residues. V lost 5 bases and J lost 5; bases outside the gene matches: 8. The chain's CDR3 is CASSIDRVPTEAFF. Here the CDR3 DNA reads TGTGCCAGCAGCATAGACAGGGTGCCTACTGAAGCTTTCTTT.

The chain links TRBV7-3 to TRBJ2-3; a possible D gene is TRBD2 (5 bases). The length of the CDR3 is 15 residues. V gave up 4 bases and J gave up 2 bases, with 13 bases separating them. The germline V gene encodes CDR1 SGHTA and CDR2 FQGTGA. CDR3 sequence: CASSSRGLTTDTQYF. The CDR3 nucleotides read TGTGCCAGCAGCTCCCGTGGACTGACCACAGATACGCAGTATTTT. Complete variable domain (other parts from reference TRBV7-3 and TRBJ2-3): GAGVSQTPSNKVTEKGKYVELRCDPISGHTALYWYRQSLGQGPEFLIYFQGTGAADDSGLPNDRFFAVRPEGSVSTLKIQRTERGDSAVYLCASSSRGLTTDTQYFGPGTRLTVL.

The sample holds many counts of this clonotype. J is TRBJ1-5 and V is TRBV20-1; D gene ambiguous. Per the germline V gene, CDR1 is DFQATT and CDR2 is SNEGSKA (reference sequence). The CDR3 totals 13 residues. Trimming pared 2 bases from V and 6 bases from J, leaving 11 bases between. The CDR3 sequence is CSARLGIFQPQHF. The CDR3 nucleotides are TGCAGTGCTAGATTAGGGATATTTCAGCCCCAGCATTTT.

V and J are TRBV6-2 or TRBV6-3 and TRBJ1-5; D not certain. Germline values: CDR1 MNHEY, CDR2 SVGEGT. This CDR3 has 14 amino acids. Trimming removed 2 bases from V and 9 bases from J, with 14 bases in between. In DNA form, the CDR3 reads TGTGCCAGCAGTTACACCGAACGGAGTTGGCCCCAGCATTTT. Residues: CASSYTERSWPQHF.

The chain is built from TRBV9 and TRBJ2-3, with D unclear. The V gene lost 2 bases and the J gene lost 3 bases, with 10 bases spanning the gap. Germline V gene data show CDR1 as SGDLS and CDR2 as YYNGEE. The CDR3 is made up of 14 amino acids. CDR3 DNA sequence: TGTGCCAGCAGCGTTAAGGGCTTGACAGATACGCAGTATTTT. Translated, it gives CASSVKGLTDTQYF.

There are many counts of this clonotype. The chain links TRBV28 to TRBJ2-2, with 15 bases matching TRBD2. From germline, CDR1 is MDHEN and CDR2 SYDVKM. CDR3 size: 20 residues. The V and J ends lost 7 bases and 3 bases, in that order; junction bases with no gene match: 15. The chain's CDR3 is CASIKFVGLAGGFDTGELFF. DNA for the CDR3: TGTGCCAGCATAAAGTTCGTTGGACTAGCGGGAGGGTTCGACACCGGGGAGCTGTTTTTT. Full variable domain (missing parts from reference TRBV28 and TRBJ2-2): DVKVTQSSRYLVKRTGEKVFLECVQDMDHENMFWYRQDPGLGLRLIYFSYDVKMKEKGDIPEGYSVSREKKERFSLILESASTNQTSMYLCASIKFVGLAGGFDTGELFFGEGSRLTVL.

The chain couples TRBV11-3 to TRBJ2-1; D uncertain. In germline, CDR1 is SGHNT, CDR2 YENEEA. The V and J ends lost 5 bases and 5 bases respectively, with 4 bases between them. CDR3 length equals 11 residues. CDR3 DNA: TGTGCCAGCAGCGCAGACAATGAGCAGTTCTTC. Protein sequence: CASSADNEQFF.

This clonotype was counted only a few times. One end of the junction does not line up with germline, which may come from a read error. The chain has TRBV20-1 and TRBJ2-4; D possibly corresponds to TRBD2 (6 bases). The germline V gene encodes CDR1 DFQATT and CDR2 SNEGSKA (reference sequence). The CDR3 runs to 14 residues. In DNA, the CDR3 is TGCAGTGCCCCATGGAGGGGAGCCAGAAACATTCAGTACTTC. It codes for CSAPWRGARNIQYF.

CDR3 DNA sequence: TGTGCCAGCAGCTTAGACAGGAGGGGGACAGATACGCAGTATTTT. Protein sequence: CASSLDRRGTDTQYF. This chain connects TRBV7-9 to TRBJ2-3, with D possibly being TRBD1 or TRBD2 (6 bases each). The germline V gene encodes CDR1 SEHNR and CDR2 FQNEAQ (reference sequence). There are 15 residues in the CDR3. The V and J ends lost 1 base and 3 bases respectively, with 11 bases between them.

There are many counts of this clonotype. The chain joins TRBV6-2 or TRBV6-3 to TRBJ1-6; 9 bases fit TRBD1. The CDR3 covers 16 residues. With V trimmed by 0 bases and J by 9 bases, 6 bases remained unmatched. The germline V gene encodes CDR1 MNHEY and CDR2 SVGEGT. CDR3 coding DNA: TGTGCCAGCAGTTACTCCAGGACAGGGGTTCTTTCACCCCTCCACTTT. The encoded protein is CASSYSRTGVLSPLHF.

This clonotype was found many times. The rearrangement links TRBV6-2 or TRBV6-3 to TRBJ1-1; D is unclear. V was pared by 3 bases and J by 0 bases, with 5 bases between. Germline V lookup: CDR1 MNHEY, CDR2 SVGEGT. CDR3 size: 13 residues. For the CDR3, the DNA is TGTGCCAGCAGTTATCTAGTGAACACTGAAGCTTTCTTT. It yields the protein CASSYLVNTEAFF.

The chain links TRBV5-5 to TRBJ1-4; no clear D gene. Trimming left V 0 bases short and J 5 bases short, with 8 bases between. The CDR3 has 14 residues. The germline CDR1 and CDR2 sequences are SGHKS and YYEKEE (reference sequence). The CDR3 DNA reads as TGTGCCAGCAGCTTGGTTTCATCCAATGAAAAACTGTTTTTT. It specifies CASSLVSSNEKLFF.

This clonotype was found many times. This chain uses TRBV6-5 with TRBJ2-1; D perhaps matches TRBD1 (6 bases). The CDR3 consists of 17 residues. Trimming took off 5 bases at V and 9 bases at J, with 26 bases between the two ends. Germline values: CDR1 MNHEY, CDR2 SVGAGI. CDR3 amino acids: CASSHRGPGHERSEQFF. The CDR3 region has the DNA TGTGCCAGCAGTCACCGAGGACCGGGACACGAGAGGAGTGAGCAGTTCTTC.

This clonotype appeared many times. The chain has TRBV11-2 and TRBJ1-6; 8 nucleotides agree with TRBD1. The V segment lost 0 bases and the J segment 7 bases; nucleotides outside the gene matches: 8. The CDR3 has 17 residues. The germline CDR1 and CDR2 sequences are SGHAT and FQNNGV. CDR3 amino acids: CASSLDLDRVWNSPLHF. As DNA, the CDR3 is TGTGCCAGCAGCTTAGATTTGGACAGGGTCTGGAATTCACCCCTCCACTTT.

Only a few counts were recorded for this clonotype. The DNA of the CDR3 is TGCAGTGCTAGTAGCGCAACTAATGAAAAACTGTTTTTT. Amino acids: CSASSATNEKLFF. This rearrangement joins TRBV20-1 to TRBJ1-4; D unclear. V was cut by 3 bases and J by 0 bases, with 5 bases left in between. CDR3 length equals 13 residues. CDR1 is DFQATT and CDR2 is SNEGSKA in the germline V gene (reference sequence).

This clonotype was observed a few times. The chain employs TRBV27 and TRBJ2-7, with TRBD1 matching 8 bases. Germline CDR1 and CDR2: MNHEY and SMNVEV (reference sequence). This CDR3 spans 13 amino acids. V shed 5 bases and J 6 bases; nucleotides not matched to a gene: 6. CDR3 nucleotides: TGTGCCAGCAGTAATTCAGGGGGCGGCGAGCAGTACTTC. This translates into CASSNSGGGEQYF.

Comment on this clonotype: It may be a read error: a sequence one base away is much more abundant. The rearrangement links TRBV7-3 to TRBJ2-1; 9 bases agree with TRBD2. The CDR3 consists of 18 residues. Germline values: CDR1 SGHTA, CDR2 FQGTGA. With V trimmed by 7 bases and J by 2 bases, 15 bases remained unmatched. The CDR3 loop is CASILSGSSPTPYNEQFF. CDR3 bases: TGTGCCAGCATCCTTAGCGGGAGTAGCCCCACGCCCTACAATGAGCAGTTCTTC.

A few counts support this clonotype. The chain joins TRBV7-2 to TRBJ1-4; D is possibly TRBD1 (5 bases). In germline, CDR1 is SGHTA, CDR2 FQGNSA. V was clipped by 1 base and J by 8 bases, with 14 bases between them. There are 15 residues in the CDR3. CDR3 region: CASSLERGRSEKLFF. Here the CDR3 DNA reads TGTGCCAGCAGCTTAGAACGGGGCCGATCCGAAAAACTGTTTTTT.

This clonotype was seen a few times. This chain uses TRBV4-1 with TRBJ1-5, with TRBD1 as a possible D gene (5 bases). The length of the CDR3 is 16 residues. Trimming removed 0 bases from V and 6 bases from J, with 15 bases in between. Per germline, CDR1 MGHRA and CDR2 YSYEKL. CDR3 bases: TGCGCCAGCAGCCAAGACTCGAGGGGTTCTATTCAGCCCCAGCATTTT. Translated, it gives CASSQDSRGSIQPQHF.

The V call is TRBV7-2, the J call TRBJ2-5; perhaps TRBD1 as D (6 bases). Per germline, CDR1 SGHTA and CDR2 FQGNSA. V was shortened by 8 bases and J by 5 bases, with 15 bases between the two germline ends. The CDR3 contains 13 residues. The CDR3 loop reads CASGGSYGETQYF. CDR3 nucleotides: TGTGCCAGCGGGGGCTCGTACGGGGAGACCCAGTACTTC.

The chain carries TRBV7-2 and TRBJ2-7; TRBD1 or TRBD2 may be the D gene (5 bases each). CDR1 and CDR2 (germline): SGHTA, FQGNSA. The CDR3 contains 14 residues. Trimming removed 3 bases at V and 6 bases at J, with 15 bases between. The CDR3 sequence is CASSFPGPRFEQYF. In nucleotides, the CDR3 is TGTGCCAGCAGCTTCCCGGGGCCCCGCTTCGAGCAGTACTTC.

J is TRBJ1-2 and V is TRBV28, with no clear D. CDR1 is MDHEN and CDR2 is SYDVKM in the germline V gene. Trimming took off 5 bases at V and 7 bases at J, with 11 bases between the two ends. CDR3 size: 12 residues. The CDR3 DNA reads TGTGCCAGCAGTCCCCGGGGTCTTGGCTACACCTTC. It is translated as CASSPRGLGYTF.

This clonotype was found a few times. This chain joins TRBV30 and TRBJ1-4; a possible D gene is TRBD1 (5 bases). From germline, CDR1 is GTSNPN and CDR2 SVGIG (reference sequence). The CDR3 runs to 13 residues. Deletions cut 3 bases from V and 5 bases from J, with 10 bases between. DNA for the CDR3: TGTGCCTGGAGGTCGGGGCCGAATGAAAAACTGTTTTTT. It codes for CAWRSGPNEKLFF.

There are many counts of this clonotype. The chain has TRBV27 and TRBJ1-1; D is unresolved. The ends were cut back, 6 bases at V and 0 bases at J, with 8 bases in the middle. The CDR3 is 13 amino acids. The germline V gene has CDR1 MNHEY and CDR2 SMNVEV (reference sequence). CDR3 sequence: CASRLGLNTEAFF. Written as DNA, the CDR3 is TGTGCCAGCAGGCTAGGGTTGAACACTGAAGCTTTCTTT.

The chain joins TRBV20-1 to TRBJ1-2; the match to TRBD1 covers 7 bases. Unmatched junction bases numbered 7, after V lost 4 bases and J lost 2 bases. Germline CDR1 DFQATT, CDR2 SNEGSKA (reference sequence). The CDR3 sequence is 14 residues long. CDR3: CSANRDSGNYGYTF. CDR3 nucleotide sequence: TGCAGTGCTAACAGGGACAGTGGAAACTATGGCTACACCTTC.

A few counts support this clonotype. The chain employs TRBV7-2 and TRBJ2-1; 10 bases align to TRBD1. The CDR3 is 15 amino acids. The ends lost 3 bases at V and 5 bases at J; junction bases unmatched: 4. CDR1 and CDR2 (germline): SGHTA, FQGNSA. As DNA, the CDR3 is TGTGCCAGCAGCTTTGACAGGGGGCAACACAATGAGCAGTTCTTC. Protein sequence: CASSFDRGQHNEQFF.

CDR3 nucleotide sequence: TGTGCCAGCAGCCCTAATCGAGCGGGACGTTGGTCCGGTGAGCAGTTCTTC. This sequence encodes CASSPNRAGRWSGEQFF. The chain couples TRBV3-1 to TRBJ2-1; 7 bases are a match to TRBD2. Unmatched junction bases numbered 18, after V lost 4 bases and J lost 9 bases. In germline, CDR1 is LGHDT, CDR2 YNNKEL (reference sequence). This CDR3 has 17 residues.

This clonotype occurred a few times. The genes are TRBV27 and TRBJ2-1; 10 nucleotides align to TRBD1. The ends lost 2 bases at V and 4 bases at J; junction bases unmatched: 8. The CDR3 contains 17 residues. The V gene's germline CDR1 is MNHEY and CDR2 SMNVEV (reference sequence). CDR3 nucleotide sequence: TGTGCCAGCAGTTTAGGGGGGACAGGGGATGGATACAATGAGCAGTTCTTC. Protein sequence: CASSLGGTGDGYNEQFF.

In this sample, this clonotype turned up a few times. This chain's CDR3 is CASSPPGGRMSVEQYF. CDR3 nucleotide sequence: TGTGCCAGCAGCCCGCCCGGGGGACGGATGTCTGTCGAGCAGTACTTC. This sequence joins TRBV7-6 and TRBJ2-7; weak D call: TRBD2 (6 bases). V lost 5 bases, J lost 6 bases, and 23 bases lay in between. CDR1 SGHVS and CDR2 FNYEAQ come from the germline V gene. The CDR3 runs to 16 residues.